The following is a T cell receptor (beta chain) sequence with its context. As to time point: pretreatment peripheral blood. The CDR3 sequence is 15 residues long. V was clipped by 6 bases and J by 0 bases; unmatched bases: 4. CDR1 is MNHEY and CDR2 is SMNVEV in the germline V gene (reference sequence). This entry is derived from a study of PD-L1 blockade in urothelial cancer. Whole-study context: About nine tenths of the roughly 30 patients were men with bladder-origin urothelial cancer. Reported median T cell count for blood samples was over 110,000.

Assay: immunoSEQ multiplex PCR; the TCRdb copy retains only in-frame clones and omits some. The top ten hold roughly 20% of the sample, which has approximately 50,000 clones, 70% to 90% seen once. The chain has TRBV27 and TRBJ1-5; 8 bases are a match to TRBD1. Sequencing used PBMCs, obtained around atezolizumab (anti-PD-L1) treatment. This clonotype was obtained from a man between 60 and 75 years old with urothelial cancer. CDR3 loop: CASRGQVSSNQPQHF. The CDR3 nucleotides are TGTGCCAGCAGGGGACAGGTTTCTAGCAATCAGCCCCAGCATTTT.